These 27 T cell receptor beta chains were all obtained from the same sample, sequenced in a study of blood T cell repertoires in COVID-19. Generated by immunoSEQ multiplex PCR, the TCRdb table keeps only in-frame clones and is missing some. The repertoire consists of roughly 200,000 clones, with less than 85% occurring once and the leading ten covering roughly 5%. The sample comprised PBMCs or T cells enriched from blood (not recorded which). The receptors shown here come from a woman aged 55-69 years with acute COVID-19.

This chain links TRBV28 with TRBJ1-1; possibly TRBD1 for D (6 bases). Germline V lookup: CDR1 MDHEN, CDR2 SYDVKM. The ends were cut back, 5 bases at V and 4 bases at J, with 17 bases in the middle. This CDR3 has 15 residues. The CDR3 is CASSPGQGRSTEAFF. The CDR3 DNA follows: TGTGCCAGCAGTCCGGGACAAGGACGAAGCACTGAAGCTTTCTTT.

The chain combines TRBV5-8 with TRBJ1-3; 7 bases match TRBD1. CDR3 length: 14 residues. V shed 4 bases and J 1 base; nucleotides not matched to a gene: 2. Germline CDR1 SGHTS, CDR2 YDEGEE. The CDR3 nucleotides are TGTGCCAGCAGCCCACAGGGGTCTGGAAACACCATATATTTT. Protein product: CASSPQGSGNTIYF.

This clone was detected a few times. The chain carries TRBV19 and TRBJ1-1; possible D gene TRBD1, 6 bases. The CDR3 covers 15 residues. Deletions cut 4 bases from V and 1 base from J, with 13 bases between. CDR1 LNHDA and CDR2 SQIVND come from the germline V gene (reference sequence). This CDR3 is CASSRPGHKNTEAFF. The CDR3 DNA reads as TGTGCCAGTAGTAGACCGGGACACAAGAACACTGAAGCTTTCTTT.

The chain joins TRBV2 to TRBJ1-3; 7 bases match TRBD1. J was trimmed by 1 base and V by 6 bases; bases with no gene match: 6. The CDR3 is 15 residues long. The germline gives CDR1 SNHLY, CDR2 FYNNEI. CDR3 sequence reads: CASSRQGASGNTIYF. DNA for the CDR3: TGTGCCAGCAGCCGACAGGGAGCTTCTGGAAACACCATATATTTT.

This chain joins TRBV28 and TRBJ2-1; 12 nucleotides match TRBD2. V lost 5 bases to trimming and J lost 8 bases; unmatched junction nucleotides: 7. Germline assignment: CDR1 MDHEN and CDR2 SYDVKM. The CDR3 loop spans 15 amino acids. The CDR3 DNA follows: TGTGCCAGCAGTCTGGCTAGCGGGGGGGCGGATGAGCAGTTCTTC. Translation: CASSLASGGADEQFF.

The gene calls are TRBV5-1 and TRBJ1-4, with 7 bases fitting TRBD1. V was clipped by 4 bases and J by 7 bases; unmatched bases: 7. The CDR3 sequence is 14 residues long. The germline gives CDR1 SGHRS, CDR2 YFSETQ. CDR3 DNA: TGCGCCAGCAGCGTGACAGGGTGGGGTGAAAAACTGTTTTTT. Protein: CASSVTGWGEKLFF.

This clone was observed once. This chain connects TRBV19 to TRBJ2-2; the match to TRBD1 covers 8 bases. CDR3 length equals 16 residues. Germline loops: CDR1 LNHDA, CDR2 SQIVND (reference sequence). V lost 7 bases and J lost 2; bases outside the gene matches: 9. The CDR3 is CASILGTGLNTGELFF. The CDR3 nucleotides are TGTGCCAGTATCCTGGGGACAGGACTAAACACCGGGGAGCTGTTTTTT.

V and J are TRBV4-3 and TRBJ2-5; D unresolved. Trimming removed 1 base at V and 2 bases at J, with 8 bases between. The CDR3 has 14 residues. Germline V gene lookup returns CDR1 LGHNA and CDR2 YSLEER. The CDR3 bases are TGCGCCAGCAGCCAAGGACTGGAACAAGAGACCCAGTACTTC. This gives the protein CASSQGLEQETQYF.

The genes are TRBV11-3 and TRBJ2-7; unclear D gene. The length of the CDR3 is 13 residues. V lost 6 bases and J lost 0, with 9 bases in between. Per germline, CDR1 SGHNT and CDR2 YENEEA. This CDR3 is CASSNYGSYEQYF. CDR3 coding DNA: TGTGCCAGCAGTAACTACGGCTCCTACGAGCAGTACTTC.

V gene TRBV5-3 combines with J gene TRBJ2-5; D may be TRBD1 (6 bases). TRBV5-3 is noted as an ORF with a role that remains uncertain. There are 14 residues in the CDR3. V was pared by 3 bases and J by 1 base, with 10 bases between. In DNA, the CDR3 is TGTGCCAGAAGCTCCCCGGACAGCCAAGAGACCCAGTACTTC. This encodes CARSSPDSQETQYF.

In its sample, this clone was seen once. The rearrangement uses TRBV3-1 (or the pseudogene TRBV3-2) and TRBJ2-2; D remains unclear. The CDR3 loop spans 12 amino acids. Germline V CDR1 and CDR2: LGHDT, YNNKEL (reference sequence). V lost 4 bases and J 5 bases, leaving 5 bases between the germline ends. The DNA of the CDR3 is TGTGCCAGCAGCCTATTAACCGGGGAGCTGTTTTTT. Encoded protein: CASSLLTGELFF.

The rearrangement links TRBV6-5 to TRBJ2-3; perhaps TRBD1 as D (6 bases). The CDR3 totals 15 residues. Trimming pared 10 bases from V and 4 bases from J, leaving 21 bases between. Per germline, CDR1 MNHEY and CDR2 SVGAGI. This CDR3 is CATATSPGVADTQYF. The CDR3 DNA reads TGTGCCACCGCTACAAGCCCAGGGGTGGCAGATACGCAGTATTTT.

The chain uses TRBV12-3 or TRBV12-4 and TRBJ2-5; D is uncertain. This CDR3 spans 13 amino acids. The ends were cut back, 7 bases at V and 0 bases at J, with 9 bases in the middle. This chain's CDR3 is CASTLNDQETQYF. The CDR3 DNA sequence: TGTGCCAGCACCCTAAACGACCAAGAGACCCAGTACTTC.

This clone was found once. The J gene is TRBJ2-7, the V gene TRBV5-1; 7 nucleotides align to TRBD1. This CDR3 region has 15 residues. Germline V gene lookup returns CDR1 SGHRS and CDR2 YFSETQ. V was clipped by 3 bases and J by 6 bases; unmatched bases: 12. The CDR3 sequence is CASSSSGTAVFEQYF. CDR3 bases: TGCGCCAGCAGCTCCTCCGGGACAGCAGTTTTCGAGCAGTACTTC.

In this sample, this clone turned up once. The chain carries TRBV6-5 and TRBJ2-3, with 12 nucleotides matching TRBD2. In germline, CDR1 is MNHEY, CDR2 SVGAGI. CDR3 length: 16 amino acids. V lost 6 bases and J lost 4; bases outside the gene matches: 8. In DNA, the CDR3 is TGTGCCAGCAGCTACAGACTAGCGGGAGTAGCAGATACGCAGTATTTT. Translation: CASSYRLAGVADTQYF.

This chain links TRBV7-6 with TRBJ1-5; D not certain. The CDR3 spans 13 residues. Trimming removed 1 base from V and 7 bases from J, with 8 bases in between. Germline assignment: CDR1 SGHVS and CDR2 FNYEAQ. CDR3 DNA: TGTGCCAGCAGCTTAGGCGGGCGGCAGCCCCAGCATTTT. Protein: CASSLGGRQPQHF.

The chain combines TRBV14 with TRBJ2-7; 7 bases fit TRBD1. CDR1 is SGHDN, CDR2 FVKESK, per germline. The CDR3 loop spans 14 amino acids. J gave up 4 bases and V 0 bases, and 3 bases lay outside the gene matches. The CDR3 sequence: CASSQETGIYEQYF. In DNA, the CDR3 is TGTGCCAGCAGCCAAGAGACAGGGATTTACGAGCAGTACTTC.

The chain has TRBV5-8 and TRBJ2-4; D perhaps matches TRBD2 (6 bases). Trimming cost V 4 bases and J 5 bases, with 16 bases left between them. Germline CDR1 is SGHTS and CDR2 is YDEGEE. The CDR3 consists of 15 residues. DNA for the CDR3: TGTGCCAGCAGCCCGGGGAGGCTTTTGGAAAACATTCAGTACTTC. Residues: CASSPGRLLENIQYF.

Here the CDR3 reads CAGRERWGLAYEQYF. CDR3 sequence (DNA): TGTGCCGGAAGGGAACGATGGGGACTAGCTTACGAGCAGTACTTC. The V call is TRBV2, the J call TRBJ2-7, with 9 bases lining up with TRBD2. V dropped 11 bases and J dropped 4; count of bases not matched to a gene: 15. Germline CDR1 is SNHLY and CDR2 is FYNNEI. This CDR3 is 15 amino acids long.

CDR3 sequence: CASSQALWDRLGYTF. Written as DNA, the CDR3 is TGCGCCAGCAGCCAAGCTTTATGGGACAGGCTTGGCTACACCTTC. The chain is built from TRBV4-3 and TRBJ1-2, with TRBD1 matching over 8 bases. Unmatched junction bases numbered 8, after V lost 1 base and J lost 7 bases. This CDR3 spans 15 amino acids. Germline values: CDR1 LGHNA, CDR2 YSLEER.

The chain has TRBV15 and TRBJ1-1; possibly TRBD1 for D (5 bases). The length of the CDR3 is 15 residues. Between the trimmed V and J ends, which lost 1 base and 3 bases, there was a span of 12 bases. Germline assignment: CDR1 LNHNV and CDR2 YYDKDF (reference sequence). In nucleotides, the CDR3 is TGTGCCACCAGCAGAGGGGAGGGGTCGGACACTGAAGCTTTCTTT. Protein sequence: CATSRGEGSDTEAFF. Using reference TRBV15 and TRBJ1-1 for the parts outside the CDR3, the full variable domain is DAMVIQNPRYQVTQFGKPVTLSCSQTLNHNVMYWYQQKSSQAPKLLFHYYDKDFNNEADTPDNFQSRRPNTSFCFLDIRSPGLGDTAMYLCATSRGEGSDTEAFFGQGTRLTVV.

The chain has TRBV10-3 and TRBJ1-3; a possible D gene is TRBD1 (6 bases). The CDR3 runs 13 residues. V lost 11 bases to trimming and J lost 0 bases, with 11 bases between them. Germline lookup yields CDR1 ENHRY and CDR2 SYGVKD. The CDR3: CALGQNSGNTIYF. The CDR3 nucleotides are TGTGCCCTAGGACAGAACTCTGGAAACACCATATATTTT.

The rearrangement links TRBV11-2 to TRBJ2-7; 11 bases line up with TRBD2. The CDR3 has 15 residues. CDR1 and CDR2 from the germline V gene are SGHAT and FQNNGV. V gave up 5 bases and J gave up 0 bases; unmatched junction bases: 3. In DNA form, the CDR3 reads TGTGCCAGCAGCCCCACTAGCGGGAGCTCCTACGAGCAGTACTTC. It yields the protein CASSPTSGSSYEQYF.

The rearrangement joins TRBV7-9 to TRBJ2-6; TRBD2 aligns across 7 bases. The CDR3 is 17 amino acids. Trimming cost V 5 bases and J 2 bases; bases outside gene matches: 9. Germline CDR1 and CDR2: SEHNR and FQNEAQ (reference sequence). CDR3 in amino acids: CASSPLGAGPGANVLTF. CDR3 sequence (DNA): TGTGCCAGCAGCCCCCTGGGAGCGGGGCCTGGGGCCAACGTCCTGACTTTC.

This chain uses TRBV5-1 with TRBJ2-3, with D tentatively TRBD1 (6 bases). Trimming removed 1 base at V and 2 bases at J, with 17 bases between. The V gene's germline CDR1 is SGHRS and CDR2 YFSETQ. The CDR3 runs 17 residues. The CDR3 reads CASSLPAGVRSTDTQYF. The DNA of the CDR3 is TGCGCCAGCAGCTTGCCGGCAGGGGTCCGTTCCACAGATACGCAGTATTTT.

CDR3 residues: CASSQDHTSYEQYV. The CDR3 region has the DNA TGCGCCAGCAGCCAAGATCACACGTCCTACGAGCAGTACGTC. The chain couples TRBV4-3 to TRBJ2-7; D unresolved. V lost 0 bases and J 1 base, leaving 7 bases between the germline ends. This CDR3 region has 14 residues. Germline assignment: CDR1 LGHNA and CDR2 YSLEER.

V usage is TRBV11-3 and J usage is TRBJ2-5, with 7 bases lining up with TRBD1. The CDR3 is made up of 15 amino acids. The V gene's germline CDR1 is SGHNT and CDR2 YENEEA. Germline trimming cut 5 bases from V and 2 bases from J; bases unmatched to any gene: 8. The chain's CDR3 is CASSAGTVRQETQYF. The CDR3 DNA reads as TGTGCCAGCAGCGCCGGGACAGTAAGGCAAGAGACCCAGTACTTC.